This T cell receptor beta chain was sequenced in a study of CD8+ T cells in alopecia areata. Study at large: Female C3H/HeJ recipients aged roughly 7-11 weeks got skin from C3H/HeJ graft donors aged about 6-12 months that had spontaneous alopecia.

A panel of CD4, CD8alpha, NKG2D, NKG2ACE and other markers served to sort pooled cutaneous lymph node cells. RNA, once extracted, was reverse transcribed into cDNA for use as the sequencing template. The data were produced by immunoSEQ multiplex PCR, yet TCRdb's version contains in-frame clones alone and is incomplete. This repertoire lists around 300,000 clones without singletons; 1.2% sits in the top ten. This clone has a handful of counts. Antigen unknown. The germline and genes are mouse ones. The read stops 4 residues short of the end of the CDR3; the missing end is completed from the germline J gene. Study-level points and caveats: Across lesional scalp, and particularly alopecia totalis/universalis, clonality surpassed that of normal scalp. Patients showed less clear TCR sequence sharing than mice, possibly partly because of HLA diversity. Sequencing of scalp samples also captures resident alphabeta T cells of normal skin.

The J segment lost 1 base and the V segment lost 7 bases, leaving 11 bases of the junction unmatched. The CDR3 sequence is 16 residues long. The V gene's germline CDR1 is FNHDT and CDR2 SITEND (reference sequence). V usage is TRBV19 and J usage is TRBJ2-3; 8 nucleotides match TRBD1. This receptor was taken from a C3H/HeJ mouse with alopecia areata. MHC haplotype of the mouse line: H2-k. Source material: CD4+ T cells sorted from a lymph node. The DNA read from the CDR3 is TGTGCCAGCCGCCCCCAGGGGGCAAGGGGTGCAGAA. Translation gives CASRPQGARGAE. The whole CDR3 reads CASRPQGARGAETLYF. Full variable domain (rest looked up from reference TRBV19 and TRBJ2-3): GGIITQTPKFLIGQEGQKLTLKCQQNFNHDTMYWYRQDSGKGLRLIYYSITENDLQKGDLSEGYDASREKKSSFSLTVTSAQKNEMAVFLCASRPQGARGAETLYFGSGTRLTVL.